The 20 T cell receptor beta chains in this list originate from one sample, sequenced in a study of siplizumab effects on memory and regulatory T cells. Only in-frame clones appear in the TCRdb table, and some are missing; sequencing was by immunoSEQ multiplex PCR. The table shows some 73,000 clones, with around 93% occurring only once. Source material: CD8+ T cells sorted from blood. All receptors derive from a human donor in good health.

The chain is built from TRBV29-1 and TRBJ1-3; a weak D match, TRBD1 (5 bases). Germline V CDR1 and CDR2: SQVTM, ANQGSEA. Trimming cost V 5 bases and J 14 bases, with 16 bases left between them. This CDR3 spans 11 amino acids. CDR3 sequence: CSVPQAGDVYF. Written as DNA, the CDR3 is TGCAGCGTTCCCCAAGCGGGGGACGTATATTTT.

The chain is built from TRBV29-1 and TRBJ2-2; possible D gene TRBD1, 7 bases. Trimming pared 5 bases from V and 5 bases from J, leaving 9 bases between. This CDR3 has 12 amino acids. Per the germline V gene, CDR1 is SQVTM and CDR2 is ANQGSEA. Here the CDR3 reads CSVPGGTGELFF. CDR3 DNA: TGCAGCGTTCCAGGGGGGACCGGGGAGCTGTTTTTT.

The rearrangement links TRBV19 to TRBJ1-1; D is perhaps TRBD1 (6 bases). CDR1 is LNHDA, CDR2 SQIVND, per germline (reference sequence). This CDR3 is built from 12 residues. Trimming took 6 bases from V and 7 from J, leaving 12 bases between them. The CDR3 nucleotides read TGTGCCAGTAGGACCGAGGGGGATGAAGCTTTCTTT. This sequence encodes CASRTEGDEAFF.

CDR3 region: CATQDPSTDTQYF. The CDR3 DNA is TGTGCCACTCAGGACCCCTCCACAGATACGCAGTATTTT. The rearrangement links TRBV19 to TRBJ2-3, with unresolved D. CDR1 is LNHDA, CDR2 SQIVND, per germline (reference sequence). V lost 10 bases, J lost 2 bases, and 13 bases lay in between. The CDR3 has 13 residues.

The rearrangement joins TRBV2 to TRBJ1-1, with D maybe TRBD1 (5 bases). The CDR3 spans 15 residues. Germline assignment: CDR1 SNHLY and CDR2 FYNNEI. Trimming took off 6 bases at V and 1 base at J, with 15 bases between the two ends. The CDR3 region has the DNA TGTGCCAGCAGCATCCCTCCGGGGCAGAACACTGAAGCTTTCTTT. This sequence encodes CASSIPPGQNTEAFF.

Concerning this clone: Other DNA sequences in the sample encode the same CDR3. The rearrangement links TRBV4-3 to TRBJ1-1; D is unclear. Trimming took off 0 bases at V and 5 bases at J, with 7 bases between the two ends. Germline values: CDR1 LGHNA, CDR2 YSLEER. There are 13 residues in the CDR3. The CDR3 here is CASSQDSGTEAFF. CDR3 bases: TGCGCCAGCAGCCAAGATTCGGGTACTGAAGCTTTCTTT.

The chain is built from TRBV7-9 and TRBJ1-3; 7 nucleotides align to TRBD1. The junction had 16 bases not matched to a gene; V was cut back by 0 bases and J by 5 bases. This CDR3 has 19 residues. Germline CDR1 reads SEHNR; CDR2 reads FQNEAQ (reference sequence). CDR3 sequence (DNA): TGTGCCAGCAGCTTAGCGCATTCGACAGGGCTTGATGTTAGAAACACCATATATTTT. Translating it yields CASSLAHSTGLDVRNTIYF. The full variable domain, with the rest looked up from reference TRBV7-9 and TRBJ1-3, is DTGVSQNPRHKITKRGQNVTFRCDPISEHNRLYWYRQTLGQGPEFLTYFQNEAQLEKSRLLSDRFSAERPKGSFSTLEIQRTEQGDSAMYLCASSLAHSTGLDVRNTIYFGEGSWLTVV.

The CDR3 coding sequence is TGTGCCAGTAGTTGGACAGGGAATTCACCCCTCCACTTT. It codes for CASSWTGNSPLHF. The chain carries TRBV19 and TRBJ1-6; 8 nucleotides agree with TRBD1. The CDR3 runs 13 residues. After removal of 5 bases from V and 7 bases from J, the junction contained 1 base not matched to a gene. Germline lookup yields CDR1 LNHDA and CDR2 SQIVND (reference sequence).

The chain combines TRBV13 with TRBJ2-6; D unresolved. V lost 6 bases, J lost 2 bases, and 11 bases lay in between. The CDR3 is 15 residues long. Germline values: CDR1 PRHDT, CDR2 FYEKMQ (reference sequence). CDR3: CASSQGRAGANVLTF. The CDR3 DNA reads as TGTGCCAGCAGTCAAGGCCGGGCTGGGGCCAACGTCCTGACTTTC.

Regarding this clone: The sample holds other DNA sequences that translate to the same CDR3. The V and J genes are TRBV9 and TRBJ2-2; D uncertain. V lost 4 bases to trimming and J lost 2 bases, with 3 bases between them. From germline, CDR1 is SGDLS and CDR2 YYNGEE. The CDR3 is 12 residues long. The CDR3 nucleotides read TGTGCCAGCAGCCCCAACACCGGGGAGCTGTTTTTT. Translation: CASSPNTGELFF. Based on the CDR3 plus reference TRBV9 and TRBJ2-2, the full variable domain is DSGVTQTPKHLITATGQRVTLRCSPRSGDLSVYWYQQSLDQGLQFLIQYYNGEERAKGNILERFSAQQFPDLHSELNLSSLELGDSALYFCASSPNTGELFFGEGSRLTVL.

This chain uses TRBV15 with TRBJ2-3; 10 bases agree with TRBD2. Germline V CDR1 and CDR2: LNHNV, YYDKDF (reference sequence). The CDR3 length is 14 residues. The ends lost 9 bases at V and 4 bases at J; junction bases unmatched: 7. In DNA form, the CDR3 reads TGTGCCACGGCAGCGGGGGGGCCGGCAGATACGCAGTATTTT. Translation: CATAAGGPADTQYF.

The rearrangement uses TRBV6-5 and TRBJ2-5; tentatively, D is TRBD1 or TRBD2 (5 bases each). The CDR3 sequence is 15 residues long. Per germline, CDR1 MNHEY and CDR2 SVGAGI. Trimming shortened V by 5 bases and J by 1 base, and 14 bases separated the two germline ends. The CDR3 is CASSQPTRGQETQYF. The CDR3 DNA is TGTGCCAGCAGTCAACCTACTAGGGGCCAAGAGACCCAGTACTTC.

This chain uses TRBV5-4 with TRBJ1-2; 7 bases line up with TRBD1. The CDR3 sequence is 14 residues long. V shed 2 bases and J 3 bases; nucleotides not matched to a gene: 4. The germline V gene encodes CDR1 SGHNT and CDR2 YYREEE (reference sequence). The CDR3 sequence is CASSFQGVHYGYTF. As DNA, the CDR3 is TGTGCCAGCAGCTTTCAGGGGGTTCACTATGGCTACACCTTC.

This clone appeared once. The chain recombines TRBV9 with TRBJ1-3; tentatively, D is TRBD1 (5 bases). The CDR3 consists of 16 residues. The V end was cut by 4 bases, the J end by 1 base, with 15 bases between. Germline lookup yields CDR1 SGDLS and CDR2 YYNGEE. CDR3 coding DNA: TGTGCCAGCAGCACCCTGGGGGGGTTATCTGGAAACACCATATATTTT. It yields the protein CASSTLGGLSGNTIYF. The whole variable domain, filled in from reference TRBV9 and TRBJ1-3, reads DSGVTQTPKHLITATGQRVTLRCSPRSGDLSVYWYQQSLDQGLQFLIQYYNGEERAKGNILERFSAQQFPDLHSELNLSSLELGDSALYFCASSTLGGLSGNTIYFGEGSWLTVV.

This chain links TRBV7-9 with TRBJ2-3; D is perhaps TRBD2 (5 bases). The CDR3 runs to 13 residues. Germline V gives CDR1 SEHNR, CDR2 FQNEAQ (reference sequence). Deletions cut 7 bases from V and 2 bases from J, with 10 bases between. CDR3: CASKGDHTDTQYF. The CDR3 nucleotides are TGTGCCAGCAAGGGAGACCACACAGATACGCAGTATTTT.

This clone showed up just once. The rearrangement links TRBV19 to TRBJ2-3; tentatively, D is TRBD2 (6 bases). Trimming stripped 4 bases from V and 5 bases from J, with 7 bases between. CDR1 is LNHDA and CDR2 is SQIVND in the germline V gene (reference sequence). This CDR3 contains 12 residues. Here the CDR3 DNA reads TGTGCCAGTAGTAGGGGGGTAGATACGCAGTATTTT. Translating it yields CASSRGVDTQYF.

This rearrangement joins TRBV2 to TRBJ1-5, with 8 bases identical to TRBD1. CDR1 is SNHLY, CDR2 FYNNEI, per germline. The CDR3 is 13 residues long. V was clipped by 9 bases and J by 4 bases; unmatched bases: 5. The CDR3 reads CASADRDNQPQHF. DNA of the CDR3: TGTGCCAGTGCGGACAGGGATAATCAGCCCCAGCATTTT. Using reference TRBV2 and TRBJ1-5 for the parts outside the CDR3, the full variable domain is EPEVTQTPSHQVTQMGQEVILRCVPISNHLYFYWYRQILGQKVEFLVSFYNNEISEKSEIFDDQFSVERPDGSNFTLKIRSTKLEDSAMYFCASADRDNQPQHFGDGTRLSIL.

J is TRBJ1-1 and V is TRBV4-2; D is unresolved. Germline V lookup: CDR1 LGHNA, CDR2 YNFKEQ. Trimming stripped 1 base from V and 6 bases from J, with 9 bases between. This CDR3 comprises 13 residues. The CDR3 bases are TGTGCCAGCAGCCAAGGTGGGGTAGCTGAAGCTTTCTTT. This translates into CASSQGGVAEAFF.

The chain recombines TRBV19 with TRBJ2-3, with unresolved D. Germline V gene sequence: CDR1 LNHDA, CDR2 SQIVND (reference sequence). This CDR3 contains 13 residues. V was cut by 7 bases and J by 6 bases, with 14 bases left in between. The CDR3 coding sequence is TGTGCCAGTAATCGAGTGGGTGAGGATACGCAGTATTTT. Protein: CASNRVGEDTQYF.

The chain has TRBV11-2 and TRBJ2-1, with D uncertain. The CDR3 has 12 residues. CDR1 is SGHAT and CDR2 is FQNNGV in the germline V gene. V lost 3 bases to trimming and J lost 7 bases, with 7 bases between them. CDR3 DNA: TGTGCCAGCAGCTTCGGGCTGAATGAGCAGTTCTTC. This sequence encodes CASSFGLNEQFF.